The rows below give T cell receptor beta chains drawn from one sample of a study of shared clonotypes between healthy human individuals. Data came from immunoSEQ multiplex PCR; TCRdb stores just in-frame clones and leaves some out. The table has millions of clones, roughly 92% seen once. The sample consisted of naive CD4+ T cells sorted from blood. These receptors all stem from a man between 18 and 29 years old in good health. Both conserved end residues are part of each CDR3. A D gene is named only where the DNA matches it firmly. Only part of the rows carry a size: once, few, many, or a class if the clone is expanded.

v_call: TRBV19
d_call: .
clone_size: .
j_call: TRBJ2-1
cdr3_aa: CASQTTRSSANEQFF
cdr3_nt: TGTGCCAGTCAAACGACGCGCTCCTCCGCAAATGAGCAGTTCTTC

v_call: TRBV2
d_call: .
clone_size: .
j_call: TRBJ1-2
cdr3_aa: CASSEGGPGYTF
cdr3_nt: TGTGCCAGCAGTGAAGGAGGTCCTGGCTACACCTTC

v_call: TRBV10-3
d_call: .
clone_size: .
j_call: TRBJ2-2
cdr3_aa: CAGGGVTGELFF
cdr3_nt: TGTGCCGGGGGCGGGGTCACCGGGGAGCTGTTTTTT

v_call: TRBV5-1
d_call: .
clone_size: .
j_call: TRBJ2-2
cdr3_aa: CASSFAGHTGELFF
cdr3_nt: TGCGCCAGCAGCTTTGCAGGGCACACCGGGGAGCTGTTTTTT

v_call: TRBV19
d_call: .
clone_size: .
j_call: TRBJ1-1
cdr3_aa: CASIGGAGSTEAFF
cdr3_nt: TGTGCCAGTATAGGTGGTGCGGGGAGCACTGAAGCTTTCTTT

v_call: TRBV5-5
d_call: TRBD1
clone_size: .
j_call: TRBJ1-2
cdr3_aa: CASSLDPGQGNYGYTF
cdr3_nt: TGTGCCAGCAGCTTGGACCCGGGACAGGGAAACTATGGCTACACCTTC

v_call: TRBV6-1
d_call: .
clone_size: .
j_call: TRBJ1-6
cdr3_aa: CASSAPTGLSPLHF
cdr3_nt: TGTGCCAGCAGTGCTCCGACAGGTCTTTCACCCCTCCACTTT

v_call: TRBV6-6
d_call: .
clone_size: once
j_call: TRBJ2-7
cdr3_aa: CASSYGRGNSYEQYF
cdr3_nt: TGTGCCAGCAGTTACGGGAGAGGGAACTCCTACGAGCAGTACTTC

v_call: TRBV7-2
d_call: TRBD2
clone_size: .
j_call: TRBJ2-3
cdr3_aa: CASSSRLAGKDTQYF
cdr3_nt: TGTGCCAGCAGTTCGAGACTAGCGGGGAAAGATACGCAGTATTTT

v_call: TRBV15
d_call: TRBD1
clone_size: .
j_call: TRBJ1-2
cdr3_aa: CATSRPMDRFRSGYTF
cdr3_nt: TGTGCCACCAGCAGACCCATGGACAGGTTTCGGTCCGGCTACACCTTC

v_call: TRBV7-3
d_call: .
clone_size: .
j_call: TRBJ2-2
cdr3_aa: CASSLSRDAGELFF
cdr3_nt: TGTGCCAGCAGCTTAAGCCGGGACGCCGGGGAGCTGTTTTTT

v_call: TRBV27
d_call: TRBD2
clone_size: .
j_call: TRBJ2-7
cdr3_aa: CASSLRLAGGSYEQYF
cdr3_nt: TGTGCCAGCAGTTTACGACTAGCGGGAGGGTCCTACGAGCAGTACTTC

v_call: TRBV2
d_call: .
clone_size: few
j_call: TRBJ2-1
cdr3_aa: CASKPGSRGEQFF
cdr3_nt: TGTGCCAGCAAGCCCGGGAGCCGGGGTGAGCAGTTCTTC

v_call: TRBV5-6
d_call: .
clone_size: .
j_call: TRBJ1-6
cdr3_aa: CASSQESWGIGALHF
cdr3_nt: TGTGCCAGCAGCCAGGAATCCTGGGGGATAGGGGCCCTCCACTTT

v_call: TRBV5-5
d_call: .
clone_size: .
j_call: TRBJ2-7
cdr3_aa: CASSLMMTVYEQYF
cdr3_nt: TGTGCCAGCAGCCTGATGATGACTGTCTACGAGCAGTACTTC

v_call: TRBV6-5
d_call: TRBD2
clone_size: .
j_call: TRBJ2-1
cdr3_aa: CASSYSGLAGYNEQFF
cdr3_nt: TGTGCCAGCAGTTACTCCGGGCTAGCGGGTTACAATGAGCAGTTCTTC

v_call: TRBV10-3
d_call: .
clone_size: .
j_call: TRBJ1-2
cdr3_aa: CAISELTERNYGYTF
cdr3_nt: TGTGCCATCAGTGAGTTGACAGAGAGAAACTATGGCTACACCTTC

v_call: TRBV7-9
d_call: TRBD2
clone_size: .
j_call: TRBJ2-1
cdr3_aa: CASQGRERGRYNEQFF
cdr3_nt: TGTGCCAGCCAAGGGCGGGAGAGGGGTAGATACAATGAGCAGTTCTTC

v_call: TRBV2
d_call: .
clone_size: few
j_call: TRBJ1-6
cdr3_aa: CASSEGTPLHF
cdr3_nt: TGTGCCAGCAGTGAGGGAACACCCCTCCACTTT

v_call: TRBV5-6
d_call: .
clone_size: .
j_call: TRBJ1-6
cdr3_aa: CASSPGLGSPLHF
cdr3_nt: TGTGCCAGCAGCCCCGGACTAGGATCACCCCTCCACTTT

v_call: TRBV5-1
d_call: .
clone_size: .
j_call: TRBJ2-1
cdr3_aa: CASSLDREQFF
cdr3_nt: TGCGCCAGCAGCTTAGACAGGGAGCAGTTCTTC

v_call: TRBV7-7
d_call: .
clone_size: once
j_call: TRBJ1-6
cdr3_aa: CASSWDLGSPLHF
cdr3_nt: TGTGCTAGCAGCTGGGATTTAGGGTCACCCCTCCACTTT

v_call: TRBV29-1
d_call: .
clone_size: .
j_call: TRBJ2-5
cdr3_aa: CSADGDGGIETQYF
cdr3_nt: TGCAGCGCGGACGGGGATGGGGGAATAGAGACCCAGTACTTC

v_call: TRBV18
d_call: TRBD2
clone_size: .
j_call: TRBJ2-7
cdr3_aa: CASSPIGGGSIYEQYF
cdr3_nt: TGTGCCAGCTCACCGATTGGCGGGGGGTCGATCTACGAGCAGTACTTC

v_call: TRBV30
d_call: .
clone_size: .
j_call: TRBJ1-2
cdr3_aa: CAWSVRGQYGYTF
cdr3_nt: TGTGCCTGGAGTGTAAGGGGTCAGTATGGCTACACCTTC

v_call: TRBV7-9
d_call: TRBD1
clone_size: .
j_call: TRBJ1-3
cdr3_aa: CASSLGTGSGNTIYF
cdr3_nt: TGTGCCAGCAGCTTAGGGACAGGCTCTGGAAACACCATATATTTT

v_call: TRBV19
d_call: TRBD2
clone_size: .
j_call: TRBJ2-7
cdr3_aa: CASSLIAGGSYEQYF
cdr3_nt: TGTGCCAGTAGTCTGATAGCGGGGGGTTCCTACGAGCAGTACTTC

v_call: TRBV10-1
d_call: .
clone_size: .
j_call: TRBJ1-3
cdr3_aa: CASSATGSGNTIYF
cdr3_nt: TGCGCCAGCAGCGCGACAGGCTCTGGAAACACCATATATTTT

v_call: TRBV29-1
d_call: .
clone_size: .
j_call: TRBJ2-5
cdr3_aa: CSAWGGPGETQYF
cdr3_nt: TGCAGCGCATGGGGGGGCCCCGGGGAGACCCAGTACTTC

v_call: TRBV11-2
d_call: .
clone_size: .
j_call: TRBJ2-1
cdr3_aa: CASSKNNEQFF
cdr3_nt: TGTGCCAGCAGCAAAAACAATGAGCAGTTCTTC

v_call: TRBV2
d_call: .
clone_size: .
j_call: TRBJ2-5
cdr3_aa: CASSAGGETQYF
cdr3_nt: TGTGCCAGCAGTGCGGGTGGGGAGACCCAGTACTTC

v_call: TRBV29-1
d_call: .
clone_size: .
j_call: TRBJ2-1
cdr3_aa: CSGSAGSSYNEQFF
cdr3_nt: TGCAGCGGGAGTGCGGGATCCTCCTACAATGAGCAGTTCTTC

v_call: TRBV7-9
d_call: .
clone_size: .
j_call: TRBJ1-4
cdr3_aa: CASSPLGGTNEKLFF
cdr3_nt: TGTGCCAGCAGCCCCCTAGGAGGGACTAATGAAAAACTGTTTTTT

v_call: TRBV19
d_call: .
clone_size: .
j_call: TRBJ1-3
cdr3_aa: CASSRTHSGNTIYF
cdr3_nt: TGTGCCAGTAGTAGGACACACTCTGGAAACACCATATATTTT

v_call: TRBV4-1
d_call: .
clone_size: few
j_call: TRBJ1-1
cdr3_aa: CASSQEGAMNTEAFF
cdr3_nt: TGCGCCAGCAGCCAAGAAGGGGCCATGAACACTGAAGCTTTCTTT

v_call: TRBV28
d_call: TRBD1
clone_size: .
j_call: TRBJ2-7
cdr3_aa: CASSLPTGVGEQYF
cdr3_nt: TGTGCCAGCAGTCTGCCTACAGGGGTGGGGGAGCAGTACTTC